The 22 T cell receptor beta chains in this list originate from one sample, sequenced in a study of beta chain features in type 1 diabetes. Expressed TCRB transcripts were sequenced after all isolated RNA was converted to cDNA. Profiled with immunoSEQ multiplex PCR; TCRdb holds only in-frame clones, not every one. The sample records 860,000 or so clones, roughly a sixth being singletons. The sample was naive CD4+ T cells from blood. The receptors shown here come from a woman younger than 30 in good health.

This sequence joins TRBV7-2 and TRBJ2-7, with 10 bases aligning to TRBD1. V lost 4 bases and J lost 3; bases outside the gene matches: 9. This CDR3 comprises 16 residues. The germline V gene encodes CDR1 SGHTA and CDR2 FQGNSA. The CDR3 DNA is TGTGCCAGCAGCTCCCGGTTTGGGACAGGGGTCTACGAGCAGTACTTC. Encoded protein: CASSSRFGTGVYEQYF.

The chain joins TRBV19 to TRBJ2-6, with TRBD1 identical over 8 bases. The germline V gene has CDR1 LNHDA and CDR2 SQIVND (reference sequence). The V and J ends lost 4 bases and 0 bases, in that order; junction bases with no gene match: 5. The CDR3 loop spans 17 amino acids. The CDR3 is CASSTGQGDSGANVLTF. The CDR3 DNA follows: TGTGCCAGTAGTACCGGACAGGGCGACTCTGGGGCCAACGTCCTGACTTTC.

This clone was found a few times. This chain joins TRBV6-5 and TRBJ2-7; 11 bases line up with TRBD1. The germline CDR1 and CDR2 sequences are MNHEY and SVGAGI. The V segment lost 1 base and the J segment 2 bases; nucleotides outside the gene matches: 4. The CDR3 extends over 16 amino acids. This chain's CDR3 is CASSYYSGQGAYEQYF. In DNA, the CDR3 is TGTGCCAGCAGTTACTATTCGGGACAGGGGGCCTACGAGCAGTACTTC.

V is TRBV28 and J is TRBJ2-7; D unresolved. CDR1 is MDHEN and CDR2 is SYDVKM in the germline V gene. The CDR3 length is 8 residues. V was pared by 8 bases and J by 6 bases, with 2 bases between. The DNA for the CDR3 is TGTGCCAGCGGCGAGCAGTACTTC. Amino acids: CASGEQYF.

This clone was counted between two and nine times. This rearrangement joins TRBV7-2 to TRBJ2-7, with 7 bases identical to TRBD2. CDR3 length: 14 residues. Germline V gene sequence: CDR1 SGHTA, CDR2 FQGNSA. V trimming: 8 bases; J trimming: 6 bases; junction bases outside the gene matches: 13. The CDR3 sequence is CASHIGLVGGEQYF. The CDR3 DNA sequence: TGTGCCAGCCATATCGGACTAGTAGGTGGCGAGCAGTACTTC.

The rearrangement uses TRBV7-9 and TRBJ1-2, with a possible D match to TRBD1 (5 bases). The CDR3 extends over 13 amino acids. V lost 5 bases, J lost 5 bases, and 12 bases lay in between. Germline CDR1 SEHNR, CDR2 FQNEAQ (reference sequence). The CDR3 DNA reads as TGTGCCAGCAGCCGGACACTTCGATATGGCTACACCTTC. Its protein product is CASSRTLRYGYTF.

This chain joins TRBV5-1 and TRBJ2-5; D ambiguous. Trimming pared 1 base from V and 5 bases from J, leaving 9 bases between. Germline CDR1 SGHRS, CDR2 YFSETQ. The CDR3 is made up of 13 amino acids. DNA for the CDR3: TGCGCCAGCAGCTTGTCTCCCCGGGAGACCCAGTACTTC. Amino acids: CASSLSPRETQYF.

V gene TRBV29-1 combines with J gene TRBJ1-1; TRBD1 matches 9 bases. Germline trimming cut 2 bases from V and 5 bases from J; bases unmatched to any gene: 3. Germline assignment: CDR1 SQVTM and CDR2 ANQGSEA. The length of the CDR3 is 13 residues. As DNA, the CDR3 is TGCAGCGTTGAAACGACAGGGGGAACTGAAGCTTTCTTT. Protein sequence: CSVETTGGTEAFF.

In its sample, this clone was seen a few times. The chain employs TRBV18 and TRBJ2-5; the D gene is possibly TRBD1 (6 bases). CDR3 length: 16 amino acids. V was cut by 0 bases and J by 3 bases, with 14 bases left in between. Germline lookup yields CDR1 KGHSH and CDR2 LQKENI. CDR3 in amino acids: CASSPPAGTRKETQYF. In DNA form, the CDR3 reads TGTGCCAGCTCACCACCTGCCGGGACACGTAAAGAGACCCAGTACTTC. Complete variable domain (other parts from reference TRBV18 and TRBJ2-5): NAGVMQNPRHLVRRRGQEARLRCSPMKGHSHVYWYRQLPEEGLKFMVYLQKENIIDESGMPKERFSAEFPKEGPSILRIQQVVRGDSAAYFCASSPPAGTRKETQYFGPGTRLLVL.

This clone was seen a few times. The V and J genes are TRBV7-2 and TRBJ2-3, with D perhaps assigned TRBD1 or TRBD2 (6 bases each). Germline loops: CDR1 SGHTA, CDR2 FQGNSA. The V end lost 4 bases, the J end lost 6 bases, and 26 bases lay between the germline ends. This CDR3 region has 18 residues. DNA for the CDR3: TGTGCCAGCAGCTCCCGGGGGCGGCAGGGGCGCGCAACTGATACGCAGTATTTT. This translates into CASSSRGRQGRATDTQYF.

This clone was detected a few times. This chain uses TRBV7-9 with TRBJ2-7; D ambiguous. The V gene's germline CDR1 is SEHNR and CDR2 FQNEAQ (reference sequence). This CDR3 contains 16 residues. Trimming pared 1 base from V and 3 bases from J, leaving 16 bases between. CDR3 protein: CASSLGTRDIFYEQYF. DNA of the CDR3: TGTGCCAGCAGCTTAGGAACCAGAGACATTTTCTACGAGCAGTACTTC.

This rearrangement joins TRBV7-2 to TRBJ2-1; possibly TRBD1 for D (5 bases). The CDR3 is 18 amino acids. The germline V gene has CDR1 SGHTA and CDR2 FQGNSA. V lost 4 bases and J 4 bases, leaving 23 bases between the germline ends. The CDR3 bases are TGTGCCAGCAGCTCCCCGGGCCGACAGAAAGAAAAGTACAATGAGCAGTTCTTC. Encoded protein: CASSSPGRQKEKYNEQFF.

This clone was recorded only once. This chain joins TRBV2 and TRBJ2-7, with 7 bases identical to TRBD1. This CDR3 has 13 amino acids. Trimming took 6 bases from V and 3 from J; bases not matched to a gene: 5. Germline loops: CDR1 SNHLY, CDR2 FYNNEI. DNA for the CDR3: TGTGCCAGCAGGGATACAGGGGTCTACGAGCAGTACTTC. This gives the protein CASRDTGVYEQYF.

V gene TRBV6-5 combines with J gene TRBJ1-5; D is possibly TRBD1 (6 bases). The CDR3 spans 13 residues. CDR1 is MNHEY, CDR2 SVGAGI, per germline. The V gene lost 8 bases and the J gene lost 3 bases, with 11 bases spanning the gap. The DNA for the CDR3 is TGTGCCAGCGGCAGGGGATACAATCAGCCCCAGCATTTT. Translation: CASGRGYNQPQHF.

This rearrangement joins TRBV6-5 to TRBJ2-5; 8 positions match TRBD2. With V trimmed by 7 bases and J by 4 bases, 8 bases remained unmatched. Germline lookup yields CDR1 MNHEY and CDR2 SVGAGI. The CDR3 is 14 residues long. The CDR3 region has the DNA TGTGCCAGCAAAACGGGAGGGCCTGGAGAGACCCAGTACTTC. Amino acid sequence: CASKTGGPGETQYF.

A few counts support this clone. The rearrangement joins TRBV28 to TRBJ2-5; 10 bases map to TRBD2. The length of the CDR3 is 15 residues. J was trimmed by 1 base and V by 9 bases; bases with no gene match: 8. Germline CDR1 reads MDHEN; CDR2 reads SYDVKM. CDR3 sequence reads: CASFGAGGPQETQYF. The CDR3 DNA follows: TGTGCCAGTTTTGGAGCGGGAGGGCCCCAAGAGACCCAGTACTTC.

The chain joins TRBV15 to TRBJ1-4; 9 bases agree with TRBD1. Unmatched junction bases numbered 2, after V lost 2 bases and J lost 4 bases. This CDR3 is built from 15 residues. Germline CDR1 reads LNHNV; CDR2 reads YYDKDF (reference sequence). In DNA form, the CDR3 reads TGTGCCACCAGCAGAACAGGGGGCATTAATGAAAAACTGTTTTTT. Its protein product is CATSRTGGINEKLFF. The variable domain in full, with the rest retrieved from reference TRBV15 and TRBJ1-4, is DAMVIQNPRYQVTQFGKPVTLSCSQTLNHNVMYWYQQKSSQAPKLLFHYYDKDFNNEADTPDNFQSRRPNTSFCFLDIRSPGLGDTAMYLCATSRTGGINEKLFFGSGTQLSVL.

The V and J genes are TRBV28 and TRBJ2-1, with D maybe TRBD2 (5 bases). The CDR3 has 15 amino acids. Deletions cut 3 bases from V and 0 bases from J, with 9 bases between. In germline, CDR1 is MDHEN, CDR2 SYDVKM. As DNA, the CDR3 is TGTGCCAGCAGTTTGGAGCGGACCTCCTACAATGAGCAGTTCTTC. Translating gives CASSLERTSYNEQFF. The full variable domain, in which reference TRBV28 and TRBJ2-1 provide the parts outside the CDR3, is DVKVTQSSRYLVKRTGEKVFLECVQDMDHENMFWYRQDPGLGLRLIYFSYDVKMKEKGDIPEGYSVSREKKERFSLILESASTNQTSMYLCASSLERTSYNEQFFGPGTRLTVL.

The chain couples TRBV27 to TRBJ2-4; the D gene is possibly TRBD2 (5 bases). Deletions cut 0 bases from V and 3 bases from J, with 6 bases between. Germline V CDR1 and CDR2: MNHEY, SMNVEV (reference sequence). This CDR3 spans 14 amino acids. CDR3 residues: CASSLSGNKNIQYF. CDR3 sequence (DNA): TGTGCCAGCAGTTTATCCGGGAACAAAAACATTCAGTACTTC.

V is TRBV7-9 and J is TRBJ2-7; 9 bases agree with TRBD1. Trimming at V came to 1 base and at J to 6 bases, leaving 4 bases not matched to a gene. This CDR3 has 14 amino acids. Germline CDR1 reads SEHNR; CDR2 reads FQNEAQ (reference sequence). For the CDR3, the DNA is TGTGCCAGCAGCTTAGGACGGACAGGGGTCGAGCAGTACTTC. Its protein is CASSLGRTGVEQYF. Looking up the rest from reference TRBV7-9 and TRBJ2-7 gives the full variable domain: DTGVSQNPRHKITKRGQNVTFRCDPISEHNRLYWYRQTLGQGPEFLTYFQNEAQLEKSRLLSDRFSAERPKGSFSTLEIQRTEQGDSAMYLCASSLGRTGVEQYFGPGTRLTVT.

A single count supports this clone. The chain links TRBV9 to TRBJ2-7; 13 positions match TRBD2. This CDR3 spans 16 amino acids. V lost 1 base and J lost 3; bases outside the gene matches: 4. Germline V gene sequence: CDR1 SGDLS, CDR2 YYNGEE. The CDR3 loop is CASSVSGTSGNYEQYF. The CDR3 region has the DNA TGTGCCAGCAGCGTATCAGGGACTAGCGGGAACTACGAGCAGTACTTC.

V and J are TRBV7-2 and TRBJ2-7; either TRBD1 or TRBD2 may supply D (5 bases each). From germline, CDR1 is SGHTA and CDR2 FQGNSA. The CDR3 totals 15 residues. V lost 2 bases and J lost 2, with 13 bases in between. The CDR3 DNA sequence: TGTGCCAGCAGCTTATCCGGGACGGCCACCTACGAGCAGTACTTC. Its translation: CASSLSGTATYEQYF. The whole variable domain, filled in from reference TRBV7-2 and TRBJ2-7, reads GAGVSQSPSNKVTEKGKDVELRCDPISGHTALYWYRQSLGQGLEFLIYFQGNSAPDKSGLPSDRFSAERTGGSVSTLTIQRTQQEDSAVYLCASSLSGTATYEQYFGPGTRLTVT.